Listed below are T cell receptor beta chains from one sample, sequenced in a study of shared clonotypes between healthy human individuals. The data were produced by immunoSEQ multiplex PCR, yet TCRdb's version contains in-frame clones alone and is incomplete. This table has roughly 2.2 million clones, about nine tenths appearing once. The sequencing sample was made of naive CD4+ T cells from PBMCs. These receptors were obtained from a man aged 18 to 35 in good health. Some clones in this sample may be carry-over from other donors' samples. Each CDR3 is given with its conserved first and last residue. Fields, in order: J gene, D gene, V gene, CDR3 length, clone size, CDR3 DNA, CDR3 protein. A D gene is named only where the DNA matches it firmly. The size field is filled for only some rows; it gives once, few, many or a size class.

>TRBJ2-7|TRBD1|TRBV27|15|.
TGTGCCAGCAGTCTTCCCGGGACAGGGATTAGGGAGCAGTACTTC
CASSLPGTGIREQYF
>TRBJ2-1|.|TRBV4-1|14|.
TGCGCCAGCAGCCAAACCCCAAACTACAATGAGCAGTTCTTC
CASSQTPNYNEQFF
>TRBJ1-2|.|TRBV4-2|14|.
TGTGCCAGCAGCCCAGGGGCCCTTCCCTATGGCTACACCTTC
CASSPGALPYGYTF
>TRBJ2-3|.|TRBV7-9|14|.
TGTGCCAGCAGCTTAGGAGAGTCCACGAATACGCAGTATTTT
CASSLGESTNTQYF
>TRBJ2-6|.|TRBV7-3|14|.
TGTGCCAGCAGCTTGCCCGGTGGGGCCAACGTCCTGACTTTC
CASSLPGGANVLTF
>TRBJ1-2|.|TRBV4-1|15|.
TGCGCCAGCAGCCAAGATGTCAGGGTAACGGTTGGCTACACCTTC
CASSQDVRVTVGYTF
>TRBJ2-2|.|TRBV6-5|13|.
TGTGCCAGCAGCCCTACATACTCCGGGGAGCTGTTTTTT
CASSPTYSGELFF
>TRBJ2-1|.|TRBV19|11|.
TGTGCCAGTAGTATAAACTTAGAGCAGTTCTTC
CASSINLEQFF
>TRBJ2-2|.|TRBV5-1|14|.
TGCGCCAGCAGCGTAAGCCCTAACACCGGGGAGCTGTTTTTT
CASSVSPNTGELFF
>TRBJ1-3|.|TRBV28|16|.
TGTGCCAGCAGTTCCCCGGGGCACCCCTCTGGAAACACCATATATTTT
CASSSPGHPSGNTIYF
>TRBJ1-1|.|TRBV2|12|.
TGTGCCAGCAGTGAGTATGGCACTGAAGCTTTCTTT
CASSEYGTEAFF
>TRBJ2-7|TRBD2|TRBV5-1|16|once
TGCGCCAGCAGCTTGGATCTAGCGGGAGTCTCCTACGAGCAGTACTTC
CASSLDLAGVSYEQYF
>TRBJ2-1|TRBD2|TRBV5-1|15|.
TGCGCCAGCAGCTTGAGTCTAGCGGGATTAAATGAGCAGTTCTTC
CASSLSLAGLNEQFF
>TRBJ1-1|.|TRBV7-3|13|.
TGTGCCAGCAGGCAGACTACGGGCACTGAAGCTTTCTTT
CASRQTTGTEAFF
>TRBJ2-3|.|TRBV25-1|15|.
TGTGCCAGCAGTGAATTGGCCTATAGCACAGATACGCAGTATTTT
CASSELAYSTDTQYF
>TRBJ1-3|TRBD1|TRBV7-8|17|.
TGTGCCAGCAGCTTCGTGGACAGGGGGATCGTTGGAAACACCATATATTTT
CASSFVDRGIVGNTIYF
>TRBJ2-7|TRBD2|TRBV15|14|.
TGTGCCACCAGCAGAGATCTGAGGGAGGGCGAGCAGTACTTC
CATSRDLREGEQYF
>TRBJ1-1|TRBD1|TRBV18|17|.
TGTGCCAGCTCACCTGTCCCGGGACAGGGGGCGAACACTGAAGCTTTCTTT
CASSPVPGQGANTEAFF
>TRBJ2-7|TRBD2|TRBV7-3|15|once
TGTGCCAGCAGCTTAACGGCGGGAGGAATTTACGAGCAGTACTTC
CASSLTAGGIYEQYF
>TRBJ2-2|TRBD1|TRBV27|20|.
TGTGCCAGCAGTTTGTTTACTCGACGACAGGGGGCGCTTTATGCCGGGGAGCTGTTTTTT
CASSLFTRRQGALYAGELFF
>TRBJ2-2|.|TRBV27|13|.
TGTGCCAGCAGTTTCCCGGAGGCCGGGGAGCTGTTTTTT
CASSFPEAGELFF
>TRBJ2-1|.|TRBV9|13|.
TGTGCCAGCAGCGTTGGGCCTAACAATGAGCAGTTCTTC
CASSVGPNNEQFF
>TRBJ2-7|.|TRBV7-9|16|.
TGTGCCAGCAGCGCCCTGGGGGGACAGCGGACGAGCGAGCAGTACTTC
CASSALGGQRTSEQYF
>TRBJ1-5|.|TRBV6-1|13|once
TGTGCCAGCAGTAAAGACACCCATCAGCCCCAGCATTTT
CASSKDTHQPQHF
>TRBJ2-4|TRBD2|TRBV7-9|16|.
TGTGCCAGCAGCTTGTCAATGACTAGCGGGACAAACATTCAGTACTTC
CASSLSMTSGTNIQYF
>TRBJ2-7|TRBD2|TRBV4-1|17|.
TGCGCCAGCAGCCATTCCCCCAGCGGGAGGGTTTTTTACGAGCAGTACTTC
CASSHSPSGRVFYEQYF
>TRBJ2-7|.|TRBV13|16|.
TGTGCCAGCAGCTTAGGATTGGGGTTCGGCGTCTACGAGCAGTACTTC
CASSLGLGFGVYEQYF
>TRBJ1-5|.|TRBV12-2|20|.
TGTGCAAGTCGCTTAGCCCCGGTGTGCGGGCAGACCCATGACAATCAGCCCCAGCATTTT
CASRLAPVCGQTHDNQPQHF